These 15 T cell receptor beta chains came from one sample sequenced in a study of blood T cell repertoires in COVID-19. Sequenced by immunoSEQ multiplex PCR; TCRdb stores in-frame clones only, minus some. The sample has some 220,000 clones, 70% to 90% seen once. Material: peripheral blood. The receptors shown here come from a man over 45 who had recovered from COVID-19.

The chain is built from TRBV6-5 and TRBJ2-7, with 8 bases identical to TRBD1. V was clipped by 2 bases and J by 7 bases; unmatched bases: 7. The CDR3 length is 14 residues. Germline-derived CDR1 and CDR2 are MNHEY and SVGAGI. The CDR3 here is CASSYGQGAEEQYF. The CDR3 nucleotides read TGTGCCAGCAGTTACGGGCAGGGGGCGGAGGAGCAGTACTTC.

V and J are TRBV6-5 and TRBJ1-1; 7 bases agree with TRBD1. Germline CDR1 reads MNHEY; CDR2 reads SVGAGI. The CDR3 has 15 amino acids. The V gene end was trimmed by 4 bases and the J gene end by 5 bases; junction bases not matched to a gene: 10. The CDR3 DNA sequence: TGTGCCAGCAGTTCCCAAGCCACAGGGGAGACTGAAGCTTTCTTT. Translated, it gives CASSSQATGETEAFF.

The genes are TRBV3-1 (or the pseudogene TRBV3-2) and TRBJ1-6; D gene uncertain. In germline, CDR1 is LGHDT, CDR2 YNNKEL (reference sequence). V shed 4 bases and J shed 9 bases, with 7 bases lying between them. This CDR3 is 12 amino acids long. This CDR3 reads CASSRQISPLHF. CDR3 sequence (DNA): TGTGCCAGCAGCCGTCAGATTTCACCCCTCCACTTT.

The chain combines TRBV16 with TRBJ1-3; D not resolved. CDR1 is KGHSY, CDR2 FQNENV, per germline. The V end lost 9 bases, the J end lost 0 bases, and 15 bases lay between the germline ends. The CDR3 runs 15 residues. For the CDR3, the DNA is TGTGCCAGTAAAAACAACCGTTTCTCTGGAAACACCATATATTTT. This sequence encodes CASKNNRFSGNTIYF.

The J gene is TRBJ2-1, the V gene TRBV19; 9 bases line up with TRBD2. V lost 3 bases to trimming and J lost 8 bases; unmatched junction nucleotides: 14. Per the germline V gene, CDR1 is LNHDA and CDR2 is SQIVND (reference sequence). The CDR3 covers 17 residues. The CDR3 sequence: CASSMVALAGGPHEQFF. The CDR3 nucleotides are TGTGCCAGTAGTATGGTGGCCTTGGCGGGAGGGCCCCATGAGCAGTTCTTC. The whole variable domain, filled in from reference TRBV19 and TRBJ2-1, reads DGGITQSPKYLFRKEGQNVTLSCEQNLNHDAMYWYRQDPGQGLRLIYYSQIVNDFQKGDIAEGYSVSREKKESFPLTVTSAQKNPTAFYLCASSMVALAGGPHEQFFGPGTRLTVL.

This clone was counted a single time. The gene calls are TRBV5-8 and TRBJ1-5; D remains unclear. V lost 0 bases, J lost 7 bases, and 20 bases lay in between. The CDR3 is 17 residues long. Germline loops: CDR1 SGHTS, CDR2 YDEGEE. CDR3 in amino acids: CASSLVLVWAEGQPQHF. The CDR3 bases are TGTGCCAGCAGCTTGGTCCTTGTATGGGCCGAGGGACAGCCCCAGCATTTT.

The chain recombines TRBV28 with TRBJ2-3, with TRBD2 matching 11 bases. Per the germline V gene, CDR1 is MDHEN and CDR2 is SYDVKM. The CDR3 totals 15 residues. V lost 8 bases, J lost 7 bases, and 11 bases stayed unmatched. The CDR3 protein is CASGGGTSGSHTQYF. CDR3 in DNA: TGTGCCAGCGGGGGGGGCACTAGCGGGAGTCATACGCAGTATTTT.

The rearrangement joins TRBV7-8 to TRBJ1-5, with a weak D call TRBD1 (5 bases). Looked up from germline, CDR1 is SGHVS and CDR2 is FQNEAQ. V lost 2 bases to trimming and J lost 2 bases, with 7 bases between them. The CDR3 consists of 14 residues. The CDR3 sequence: CASSLKTGNQPQHF. The DNA of the CDR3 is TGTGCCAGCAGCTTAAAGACAGGCAATCAGCCCCAGCATTTT. The complete variable domain, with remaining parts taken from reference TRBV7-8 and TRBJ1-5, reads GAGVSQSPRYKVAKRGQDVALRCDPISGHVSLFWYQQALGQGPEFLTYFQNEAQLDKSGLPSDRFFAERPEGSVSTLKIQRTQQEDSAVYLCASSLKTGNQPQHFGDGTRLSIL.

The chain links TRBV3-1 (or the pseudogene TRBV3-2) to TRBJ1-6, with 9 bases that match TRBD1. The CDR3 totals 15 residues. J lost 11 bases, V lost 4 bases, and 9 bases had no gene match. The V gene's germline CDR1 is LGHDT and CDR2 YNNKEL (reference sequence). CDR3 sequence reads: CASSRPDRGRTPLHF. CDR3 coding DNA: TGTGCCAGCAGCCGACCGGACAGGGGAAGGACACCCCTCCACTTT.

This sequence joins TRBV3-1 (or the pseudogene TRBV3-2) and TRBJ2-1, with TRBD2 matching 12 bases. The CDR3 contains 17 residues. J gave up 3 bases and V 4 bases, and 7 bases lay outside the gene matches. Germline CDR1 reads LGHDT; CDR2 reads YNNKEL (reference sequence). The CDR3 reads CASSPSTSGSLYNEQFF. The CDR3, as DNA: TGTGCCAGCAGCCCTTCGACTAGCGGGAGTCTCTACAATGAGCAGTTCTTC.

This chain uses TRBV23-1 with TRBJ1-1, with a weak D call TRBD1 (6 bases). TRBV23-1 counts as an open reading frame of uncertain function. CDR3 length equals 17 residues. V lost 0 bases, J lost 1 base, and 15 bases lay in between. The CDR3 coding sequence is TGCGCCAGCAGTCAATCAAGGGGGATCTGGAAGAACACTGAAGCTTTCTTT. It encodes CASSQSRGIWKNTEAFF.

This chain joins TRBV30 and TRBJ1-5; D perhaps matches TRBD1 (5 bases). Germline assignment: CDR1 GTSNPN and CDR2 SVGIG (reference sequence). V gave up 3 bases and J gave up 4 bases, with 13 bases separating them. The CDR3 consists of 14 residues. The CDR3 loop reads CAWSRTQTNQPQHF. CDR3 sequence (DNA): TGTGCCTGGAGCCGGACACAAACGAATCAGCCCCAGCATTTT.

The chain employs TRBV5-5 and TRBJ2-7, with TRBD1 matching 10 bases. V gave up 1 base and J gave up 4 bases; unmatched junction bases: 5. The CDR3 is made up of 15 amino acids. The germline CDR1 and CDR2 sequences are SGHKS and YYEKEE (reference sequence). The CDR3 bases are TGTGCCAGCAGCTTGTATTTGGGACAGGGGTACGAGCAGTACTTC. This encodes CASSLYLGQGYEQYF.

The rearrangement uses TRBV6-6 and TRBJ1-3, with D maybe TRBD1 (6 bases). Deletions cut 0 bases from V and 6 bases from J, with 9 bases between. The CDR3 consists of 14 residues. Germline V gene data show CDR1 as MNHNY and CDR2 as SVGAGI (reference sequence). The CDR3 DNA follows: TGTGCCAGCAGTTACTCAGCAGGGGTAAACACCATATATTTT. This encodes CASSYSAGVNTIYF.

The chain employs TRBV6-5 and TRBJ1-1; D remains unclear. The germline gives CDR1 MNHEY, CDR2 SVGAGI. V was trimmed by 0 bases and J by 1 base, leaving 9 bases between them. The CDR3 runs to 15 residues. This chain's CDR3 is CASSYSWAGNTEAFF. Here the CDR3 DNA reads TGTGCCAGCAGTTACTCATGGGCAGGGAACACTGAAGCTTTCTTT.